This T cell receptor (beta chain) was identified in a study of blood T cells in healthy people across ages. The second PCR ran roughly 6 to 11 cycles with a sample-barcoded 5' primer and J-beta primers. TCRdb passed the 5' RACE reads through MiXCR, listing each CDR3 protein once. This table holds 700,000 or so distinct CDR3 sequences, around 43% found once. Researchers report isolating at least 7 million PBMCs per sample. The sample holds many counts of this clonotype. Trimming took 6 bases from V and 2 from J, leaving 4 bases between them. This CDR3 has 11 amino acids. Per germline, CDR1 MNHEY and CDR2 SVGEGT.

The sequence was collected from a man of 80 years or more in good health. This chain joins TRBV6-2 or TRBV6-3 and TRBJ2-5; D is undetermined. The sample was blood. The CDR3 spells CASSQQETQYF. CDR3 in DNA: TGTGCCAGCAGCCAACAAGAGACCCAGTACTTC.